The 20 T cell receptor beta chains reported below all come from one sample, sequenced in a study of blood T cell repertoires in COVID-19. Repertoires were generated with immunoSEQ multiplex PCR, while TCRdb's copy carries only in-frame clones and drops some. The sample records under 95,000 clones, over 75% being singletons. Sample: peripheral blood. These TCRs come from a human donor in a cohort sampled during active COVID-19.

J is TRBJ1-5 and V is TRBV25-1, with TRBD1 as a possible D gene (5 bases). Germline CDR1 reads MGHDK; CDR2 reads SYGVNS. CDR3 length equals 14 residues. V lost 5 bases to trimming and J lost 1 base, with 9 bases between them. The CDR3 here is CASSPDKSNQPQHF. For the CDR3, the DNA is TGTGCCAGCAGTCCGGACAAGAGCAATCAGCCCCAGCATTTT.

The J gene is TRBJ2-7, the V gene TRBV28, with D unresolved. CDR1 and CDR2 (germline): MDHEN, SYDVKM. This CDR3 region has 13 residues. Trimming shortened V by 0 bases and J by 4 bases, and 7 bases separated the two germline ends. CDR3: CASSLWASYEQYF. CDR3 sequence (DNA): TGTGCCAGCAGTTTATGGGCAAGTTACGAGCAGTACTTC.

This chain uses TRBV7-2 with TRBJ1-2; D not certain. Germline V gene data show CDR1 as SGHTA and CDR2 as FQGNSA. The CDR3 is 15 residues long. V was cut by 4 bases and J by 1 base, with 13 bases left in between. CDR3 in DNA: TGTGCCAGCAGCTGGTTAACAGAAAATAACTATGGCTACACCTTC. It codes for CASSWLTENNYGYTF.

V usage is TRBV2 and J usage is TRBJ2-7, with D possibly matching TRBD2 (6 bases). Germline-derived CDR1 and CDR2 are SNHLY and FYNNEI. The length of the CDR3 is 15 residues. The V and J ends lost 6 bases and 0 bases respectively, with 15 bases between them. The CDR3 DNA sequence: TGTGCCAGCAGCCCACCGGGGGAGTTCTCCTACGAGCAGTACTTC. Translated: CASSPPGEFSYEQYF.

This clone occurred a few times. The chain carries TRBV7-9 and TRBJ2-5, with a tentative D call TRBD2 (5 bases). Deletions cut 3 bases from V and 5 bases from J, with 13 bases between. Germline CDR1 is SEHNR and CDR2 is FQNEAQ (reference sequence). CDR3 length: 14 residues. The DNA of the CDR3 is TGTGCCAGCAGCTTCAACACTGGAGGCGAGACCCAGTACTTC. Its translation: CASSFNTGGETQYF.

The V gene is TRBV9, the J gene TRBJ2-3; TRBD2 matches 7 bases. The CDR3 runs to 16 residues. Germline trimming cut 0 bases from V and 8 bases from J; bases unmatched to any gene: 12. CDR1 is SGDLS and CDR2 is YYNGEE in the germline V gene. The CDR3 spells CASSVDPAGMGGTQYF. CDR3 in DNA: TGTGCCAGCAGCGTAGACCCAGCGGGGATGGGAGGTACGCAGTATTTT.

This clone has just one count. The V gene is TRBV24-1, the J gene TRBJ2-1; the D gene is possibly TRBD1 (5 bases). The germline gives CDR1 KGHDR, CDR2 SFDVKD. Deletions cut 3 bases from V and 5 bases from J, with 13 bases between. This CDR3 spans 15 amino acids. Written as DNA, the CDR3 is TGTGCCACCAGTGATCCTAGGGGCGGAGACAATGAGCAGTTCTTC. This encodes CATSDPRGGDNEQFF.

CDR3 sequence (DNA): TGTGCCAGCAGCTTCGAACAGGTCGATGAAAAACTGTTTTTT. Translation: CASSFEQVDEKLFF. The chain carries TRBV11-2 and TRBJ1-4, with a possible D match to TRBD1 (5 bases). Germline CDR1 SGHAT, CDR2 FQNNGV. Trimming removed 3 bases at V and 6 bases at J, with 11 bases between. The CDR3 totals 14 residues.

The CDR3: CATQMGGEEKLFF. The CDR3 nucleotides are TGTGCCACCCAAATGGGGGGGGAAGAAAAACTGTTTTTT. The rearrangement uses TRBV10-3 and TRBJ1-4; TRBD1 is a possible D gene (5 bases). This CDR3 has 13 residues. V was clipped by 10 bases and J by 8 bases, with 17 bases between them. CDR1 is ENHRY and CDR2 is SYGVKD in the germline V gene.

The chain carries TRBV19 and TRBJ1-3; tentative D call: TRBD1 (5 bases). CDR3 size: 16 residues. Trimming took off 1 base at V and 0 bases at J, with 10 bases between the two ends. Per germline, CDR1 LNHDA and CDR2 SQIVND (reference sequence). The CDR3 is CASSIATGSSGNTIYF. Written as DNA, the CDR3 is TGTGCCAGTAGTATAGCAACAGGATCCTCTGGAAACACCATATATTTT.

This chain joins TRBV2 and TRBJ2-1; 9 bases match TRBD1. CDR1 is SNHLY, CDR2 FYNNEI, per germline. Trimming cost V 6 bases and J 10 bases; bases outside gene matches: 7. The CDR3 sequence is 13 residues long. The CDR3 nucleotides read TGTGCCAGCAGCTGGGACAGGGAATTGGAGCAGTTCTTC. This sequence encodes CASSWDRELEQFF.

The chain joins TRBV5-1 to TRBJ2-3, with 7 bases identical to TRBD1. The CDR3 length is 16 residues. The V segment lost 4 bases and the J segment 1 base; nucleotides outside the gene matches: 9. The germline CDR1 and CDR2 sequences are SGHRS and YFSETQ. The CDR3 loop is CASSLTRTGRTDTQYF. The CDR3 DNA reads as TGCGCCAGCAGCCTTACAAGGACAGGACGCACAGATACGCAGTATTTT.

Here the CDR3 DNA reads TGTGCCAGCAGCCTGGGAAGATCGAGCTCCTACAATGAGCAGTTCTTC. Its translation: CASSLGRSSSYNEQFF. The V and J genes are TRBV5-4 and TRBJ2-1; D remains ambiguous. CDR1 SGHNT and CDR2 YYREEE come from the germline V gene (reference sequence). This CDR3 has 16 amino acids. Trimming removed 4 bases at V and 0 bases at J, with 14 bases between.

J is TRBJ2-2 and V is TRBV6-6, with 8 bases that match TRBD2. V lost 5 bases and J lost 3; bases outside the gene matches: 2. The CDR3 sequence is 14 residues long. Germline-derived CDR1 and CDR2 are MNHNY and SVGAGI (reference sequence). CDR3 protein: CASSPLADTGELFF. The CDR3 nucleotides read TGTGCCAGCAGTCCACTAGCGGACACCGGGGAGCTGTTTTTT.

This chain uses TRBV11-2 with TRBJ2-5; D perhaps matches TRBD2 (5 bases). V was trimmed by 6 bases and J by 3 bases, leaving 20 bases between them. The CDR3 is 16 amino acids. CDR1 and CDR2 from the germline V gene are SGHAT and FQNNGV. This CDR3 is CASSRGGYGREETQYF. CDR3 DNA sequence: TGTGCCAGCAGTCGAGGAGGATACGGAAGAGAAGAGACCCAGTACTTC.

This chain links TRBV5-5 with TRBJ2-3; TRBD1 matches 9 bases. The germline V gene encodes CDR1 SGHKS and CDR2 YYEKEE (reference sequence). The CDR3 runs 15 residues. Trimming at V came to 4 bases and at J to 0 bases, leaving 3 bases not matched to a gene. This CDR3 is CASSGQGSSTDTQYF. Written as DNA, the CDR3 is TGTGCCAGCAGCGGACAGGGGTCTAGCACAGATACGCAGTATTTT.

CDR3 region: CASSRDRGNSPLHF. In DNA, the CDR3 is TGTGCCAGCAGCCGGGACAGGGGTAATTCACCCCTCCACTTT. The gene calls are TRBV11-2 and TRBJ1-6; TRBD1 matches 10 bases. Germline CDR1 reads SGHAT; CDR2 reads FQNNGV. This CDR3 spans 14 amino acids. V was pared by 5 bases and J by 6 bases, with 1 base of the junction left unmatched.

J is TRBJ2-3 and V is TRBV19; no reliable D call. V was trimmed by 6 bases and J by 0 bases, leaving 16 bases between them. Germline CDR1 is LNHDA and CDR2 is SQIVND (reference sequence). The CDR3 spans 16 residues. The CDR3 sequence is CASSRDVSRSTDTQYF. The CDR3 DNA is TGTGCCAGTAGCCGCGATGTCTCCCGCAGCACAGATACGCAGTATTTT.

The V call is TRBV6-4, the J call TRBJ2-1, with 9 nucleotides matching TRBD1. In germline, CDR1 is MRHNA, CDR2 SNTAGT. CDR3 length: 15 residues. V was pared by 3 bases and J by 8 bases, with 8 bases of the junction left unmatched. CDR3 in DNA: TGTGCCAGCAGTGAAACCGGGACAGGGTTTCATGAGCAGTTCTTC. It codes for CASSETGTGFHEQFF.

V and J are TRBV28 and TRBJ2-3, with 9 bases that match TRBD1. CDR3 length: 15 residues. Per the germline V gene, CDR1 is MDHEN and CDR2 is SYDVKM. Germline trimming cut 8 bases from V and 4 bases from J; bases unmatched to any gene: 10. CDR3 protein: CASCRGTGIADTQYF. CDR3 DNA sequence: TGTGCCAGCTGCCGCGGGACAGGGATCGCAGATACGCAGTATTTT.